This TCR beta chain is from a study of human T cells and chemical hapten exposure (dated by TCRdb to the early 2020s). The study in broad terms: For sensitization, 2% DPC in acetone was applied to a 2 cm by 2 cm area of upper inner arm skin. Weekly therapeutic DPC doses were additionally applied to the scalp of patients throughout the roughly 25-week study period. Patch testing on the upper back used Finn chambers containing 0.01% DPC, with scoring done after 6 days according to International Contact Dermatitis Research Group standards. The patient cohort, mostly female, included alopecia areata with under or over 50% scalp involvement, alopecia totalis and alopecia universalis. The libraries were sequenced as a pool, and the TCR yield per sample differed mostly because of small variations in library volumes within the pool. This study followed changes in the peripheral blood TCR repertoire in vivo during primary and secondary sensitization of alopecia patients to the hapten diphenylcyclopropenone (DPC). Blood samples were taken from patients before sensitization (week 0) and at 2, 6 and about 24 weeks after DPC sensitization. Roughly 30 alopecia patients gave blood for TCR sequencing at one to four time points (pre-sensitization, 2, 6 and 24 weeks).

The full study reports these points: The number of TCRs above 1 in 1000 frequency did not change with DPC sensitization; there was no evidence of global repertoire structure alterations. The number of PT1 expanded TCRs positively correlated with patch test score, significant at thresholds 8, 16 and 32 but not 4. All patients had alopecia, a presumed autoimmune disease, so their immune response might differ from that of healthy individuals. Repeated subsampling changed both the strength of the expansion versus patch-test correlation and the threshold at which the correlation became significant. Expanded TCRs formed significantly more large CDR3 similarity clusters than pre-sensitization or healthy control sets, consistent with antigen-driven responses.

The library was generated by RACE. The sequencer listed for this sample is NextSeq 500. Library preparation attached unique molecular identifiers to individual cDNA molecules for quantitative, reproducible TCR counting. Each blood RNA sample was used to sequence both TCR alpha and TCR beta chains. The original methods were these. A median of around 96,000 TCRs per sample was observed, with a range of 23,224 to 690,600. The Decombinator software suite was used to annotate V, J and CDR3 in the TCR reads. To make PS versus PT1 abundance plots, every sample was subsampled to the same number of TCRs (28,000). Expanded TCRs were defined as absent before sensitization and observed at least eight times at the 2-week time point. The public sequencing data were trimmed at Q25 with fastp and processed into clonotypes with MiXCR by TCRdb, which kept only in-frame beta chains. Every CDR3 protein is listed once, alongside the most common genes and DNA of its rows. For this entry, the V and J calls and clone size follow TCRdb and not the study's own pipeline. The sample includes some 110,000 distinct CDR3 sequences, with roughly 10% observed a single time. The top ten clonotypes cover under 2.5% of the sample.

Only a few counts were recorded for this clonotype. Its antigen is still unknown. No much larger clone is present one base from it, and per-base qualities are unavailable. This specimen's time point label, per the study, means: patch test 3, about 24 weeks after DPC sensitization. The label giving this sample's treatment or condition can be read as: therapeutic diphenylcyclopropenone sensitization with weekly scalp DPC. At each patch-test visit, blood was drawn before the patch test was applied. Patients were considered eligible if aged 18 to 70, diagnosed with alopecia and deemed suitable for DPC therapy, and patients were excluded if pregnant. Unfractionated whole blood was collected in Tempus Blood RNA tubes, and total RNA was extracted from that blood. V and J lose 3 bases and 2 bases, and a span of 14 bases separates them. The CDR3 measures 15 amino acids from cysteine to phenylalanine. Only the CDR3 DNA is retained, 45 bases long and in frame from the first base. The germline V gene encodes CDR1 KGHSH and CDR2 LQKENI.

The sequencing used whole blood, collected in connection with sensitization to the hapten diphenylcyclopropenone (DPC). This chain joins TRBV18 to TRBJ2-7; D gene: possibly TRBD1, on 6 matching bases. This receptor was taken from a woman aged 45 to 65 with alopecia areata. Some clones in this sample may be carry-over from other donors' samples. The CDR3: CASSPTVAGAYEQYF. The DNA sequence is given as TGTGCCAGCTCACCTACCGTGGCAGGGGCCTACGAGCAGTACTTC.